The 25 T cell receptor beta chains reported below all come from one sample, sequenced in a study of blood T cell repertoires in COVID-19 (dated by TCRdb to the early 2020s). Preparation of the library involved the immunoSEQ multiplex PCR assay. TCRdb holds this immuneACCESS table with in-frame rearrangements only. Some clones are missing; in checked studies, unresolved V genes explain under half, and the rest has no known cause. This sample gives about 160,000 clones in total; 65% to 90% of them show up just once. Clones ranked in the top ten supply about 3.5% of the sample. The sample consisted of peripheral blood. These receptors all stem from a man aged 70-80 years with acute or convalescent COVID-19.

DNA for the CDR3: TGTGCCACCAGCAGTACAGGGGTGGGCACTGAAGCTTTCTTT. Translated: CATSSTGVGTEAFF. The chain joins TRBV15 to TRBJ1-1; 7 positions agree with TRBD1. Germline V gene data show CDR1 as LNHNV and CDR2 as YYDKDF (reference sequence). The CDR3 runs to 14 residues. J gave up 4 bases and V 3 bases, and 5 bases lay outside the gene matches.

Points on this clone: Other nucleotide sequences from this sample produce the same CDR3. CDR3 DNA: TGTGCCAGCAGACGCGACAGGGTGACTGAAGCTTTCTTT. It translates to CASRRDRVTEAFF. The rearrangement uses TRBV28 and TRBJ1-1; 7 bases are shared with TRBD1. The germline V gene has CDR1 MDHEN and CDR2 SYDVKM. Trimming removed 6 bases from V and 5 bases from J; junction bases left unmatched: 6. This CDR3 is built from 13 residues.

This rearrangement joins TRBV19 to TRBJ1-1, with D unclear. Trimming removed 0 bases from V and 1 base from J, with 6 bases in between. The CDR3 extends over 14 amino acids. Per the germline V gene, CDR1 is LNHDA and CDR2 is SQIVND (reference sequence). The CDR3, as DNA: TGTGCCAGTAGTATAGACGACACGAACACTGAAGCTTTCTTT. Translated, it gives CASSIDDTNTEAFF.

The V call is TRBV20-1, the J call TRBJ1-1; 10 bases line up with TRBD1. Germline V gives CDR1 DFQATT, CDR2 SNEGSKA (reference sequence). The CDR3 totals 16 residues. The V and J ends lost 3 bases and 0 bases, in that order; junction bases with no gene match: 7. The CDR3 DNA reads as TGCAGTGCTAGTCAGCCGACAGGGGGCTTGAACACTGAAGCTTTCTTT. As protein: CSASQPTGGLNTEAFF.

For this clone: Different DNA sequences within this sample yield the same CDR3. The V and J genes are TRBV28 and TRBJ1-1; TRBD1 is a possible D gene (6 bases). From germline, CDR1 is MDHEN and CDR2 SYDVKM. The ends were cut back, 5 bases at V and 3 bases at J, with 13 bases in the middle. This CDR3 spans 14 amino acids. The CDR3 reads CASSRGGADTEAFF. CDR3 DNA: TGTGCCAGCAGTAGGGGGGGGGCCGACACTGAAGCTTTCTTT.

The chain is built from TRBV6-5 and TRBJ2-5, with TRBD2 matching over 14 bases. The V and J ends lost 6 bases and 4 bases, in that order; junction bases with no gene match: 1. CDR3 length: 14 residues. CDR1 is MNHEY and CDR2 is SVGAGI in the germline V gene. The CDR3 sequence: CASRGLAGVETQYF. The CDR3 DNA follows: TGTGCCAGCAGGGGACTAGCGGGAGTAGAGACCCAGTACTTC.

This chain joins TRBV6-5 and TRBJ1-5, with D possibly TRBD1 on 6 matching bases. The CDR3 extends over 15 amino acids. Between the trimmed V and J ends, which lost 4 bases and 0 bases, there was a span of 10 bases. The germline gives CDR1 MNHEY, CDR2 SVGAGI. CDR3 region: CASSFDRNSNQPQHF. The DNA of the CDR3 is TGTGCCAGCAGTTTTGACAGGAATAGCAATCAGCCCCAGCATTTT.

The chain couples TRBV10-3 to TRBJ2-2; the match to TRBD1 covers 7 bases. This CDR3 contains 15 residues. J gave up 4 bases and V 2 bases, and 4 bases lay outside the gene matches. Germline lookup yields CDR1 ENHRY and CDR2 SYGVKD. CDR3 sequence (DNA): TGTGCCATCAGTGAGAGGGGGCTGGGCACCGGGGAGCTGTTTTTT. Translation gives CAISERGLGTGELFF.

CDR3 protein: CASSRTGQGDPTNEKLFF. Here the CDR3 DNA reads TGCGCCAGCAGCAGGACGGGACAGGGGGATCCAACTAATGAAAAACTGTTTTTT. V and J are TRBV5-1 and TRBJ1-4, with TRBD1 matching over 11 bases. V lost 4 bases to trimming and J lost 0 bases; unmatched junction nucleotides: 8. Per germline, CDR1 SGHRS and CDR2 YFSETQ. This CDR3 spans 18 amino acids.

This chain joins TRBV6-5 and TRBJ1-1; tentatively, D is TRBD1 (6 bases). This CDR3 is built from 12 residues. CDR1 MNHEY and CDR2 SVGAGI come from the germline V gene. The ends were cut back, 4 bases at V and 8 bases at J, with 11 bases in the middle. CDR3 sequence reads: CASSWGGPEAFF. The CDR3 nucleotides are TGTGCCAGCAGTTGGGGGGGGCCCGAAGCTTTCTTT.

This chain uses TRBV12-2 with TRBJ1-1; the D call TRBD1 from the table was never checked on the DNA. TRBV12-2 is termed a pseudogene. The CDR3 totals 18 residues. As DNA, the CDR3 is TGTGCAAGTCGGGCAATCCGGGACAGGGTAAATTTGAACACTGAAGCTTTCTTT. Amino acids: CASRAIRDRVNLNTEAFF.

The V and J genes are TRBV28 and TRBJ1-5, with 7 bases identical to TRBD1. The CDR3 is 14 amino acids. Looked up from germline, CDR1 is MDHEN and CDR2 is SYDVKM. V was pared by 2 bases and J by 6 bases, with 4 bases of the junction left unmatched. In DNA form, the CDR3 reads TGTGCCAGCAGTTTAGGGGCAGGGGGTCAGCCCCAGCATTTT. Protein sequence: CASSLGAGGQPQHF. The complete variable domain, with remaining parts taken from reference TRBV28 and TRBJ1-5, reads DVKVTQSSRYLVKRTGEKVFLECVQDMDHENMFWYRQDPGLGLRLIYFSYDVKMKEKGDIPEGYSVSREKKERFSLILESASTNQTSMYLCASSLGAGGQPQHFGDGTRLSIL.

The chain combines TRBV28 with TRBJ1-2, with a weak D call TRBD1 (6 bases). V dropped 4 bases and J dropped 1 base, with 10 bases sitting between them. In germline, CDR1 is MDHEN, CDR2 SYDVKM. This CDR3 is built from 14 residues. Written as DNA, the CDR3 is TGTGCCAGCAGTTCCGGCAGGGGTAACTATGGCTACACCTTC. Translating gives CASSSGRGNYGYTF.

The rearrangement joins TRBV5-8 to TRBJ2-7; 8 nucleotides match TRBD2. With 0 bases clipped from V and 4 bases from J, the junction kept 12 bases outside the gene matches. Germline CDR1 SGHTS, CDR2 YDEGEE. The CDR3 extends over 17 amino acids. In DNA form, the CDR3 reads TGTGCCAGCAGCTTGGACCGGGAGGGCCTTCGGGCATACGAGCAGTACTTC. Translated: CASSLDREGLRAYEQYF.

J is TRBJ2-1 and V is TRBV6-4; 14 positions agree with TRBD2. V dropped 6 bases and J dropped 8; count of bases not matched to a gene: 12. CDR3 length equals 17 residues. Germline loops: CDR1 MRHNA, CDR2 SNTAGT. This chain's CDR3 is CASRTPEGTSGSDEQFF. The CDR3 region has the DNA TGTGCCAGCAGAACCCCCGAGGGGACTAGCGGGAGCGATGAGCAGTTCTTC.

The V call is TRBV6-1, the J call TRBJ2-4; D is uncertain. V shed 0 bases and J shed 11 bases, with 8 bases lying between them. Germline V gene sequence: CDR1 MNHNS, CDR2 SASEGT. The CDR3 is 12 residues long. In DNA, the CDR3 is TGTGCCAGCAGTGAAGCGACTCTCGTTCAGTACTTC. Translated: CASSEATLVQYF.

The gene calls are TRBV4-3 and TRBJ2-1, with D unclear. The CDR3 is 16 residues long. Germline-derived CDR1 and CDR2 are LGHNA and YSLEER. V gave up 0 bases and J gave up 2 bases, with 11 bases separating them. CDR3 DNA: TGCGCCAGCAGCCAAGATCGCGACAAACCCTACAATGAGCAGTTCTTC. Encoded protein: CASSQDRDKPYNEQFF.

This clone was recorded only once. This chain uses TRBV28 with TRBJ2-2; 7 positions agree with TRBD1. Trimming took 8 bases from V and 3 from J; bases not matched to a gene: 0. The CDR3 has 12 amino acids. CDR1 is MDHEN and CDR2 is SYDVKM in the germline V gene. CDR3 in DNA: TGTGCCAGCCAGGGGGACACCGGGGAGCTGTTTTTT. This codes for CASQGDTGELFF. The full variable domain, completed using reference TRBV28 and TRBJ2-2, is DVKVTQSSRYLVKRTGEKVFLECVQDMDHENMFWYRQDPGLGLRLIYFSYDVKMKEKGDIPEGYSVSREKKERFSLILESASTNQTSMYLCASQGDTGELFFGEGSRLTVL.

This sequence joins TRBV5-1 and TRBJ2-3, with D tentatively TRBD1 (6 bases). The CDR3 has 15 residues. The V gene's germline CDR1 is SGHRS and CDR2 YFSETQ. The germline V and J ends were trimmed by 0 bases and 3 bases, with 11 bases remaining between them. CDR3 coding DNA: TGCGCCAGCAGCTTGGGGGGACAAGTAACAGATACGCAGTATTTT. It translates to CASSLGGQVTDTQYF. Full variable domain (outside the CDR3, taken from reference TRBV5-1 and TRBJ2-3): KAGVTQTPRYLIKTRGQQVTLSCSPISGHRSVSWYQQTPGQGLQFLFEYFSETQRNKGNFPGRFSGRQFSNSRSEMNVSTLELGDSALYLCASSLGGQVTDTQYFGPGTRLTVL.

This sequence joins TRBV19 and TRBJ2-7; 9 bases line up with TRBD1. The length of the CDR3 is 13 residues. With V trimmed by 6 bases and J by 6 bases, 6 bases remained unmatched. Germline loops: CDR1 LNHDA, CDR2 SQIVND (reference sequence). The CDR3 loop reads CASSTQGAGEQYF. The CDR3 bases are TGTGCCAGTAGCACACAGGGGGCAGGCGAGCAGTACTTC.

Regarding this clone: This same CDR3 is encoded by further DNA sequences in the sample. In DNA form, the CDR3 reads TGTGCCAGCAGCTTGCTAGCGGGAGACTACAATGAGCAGTTCTTC. This encodes CASSLLAGDYNEQFF. V gene TRBV7-2 combines with J gene TRBJ2-1; 10 positions agree with TRBD2. CDR1 is SGHTA and CDR2 is FQGNSA in the germline V gene. J gave up 3 bases and V 3 bases, and 2 bases lay outside the gene matches. The CDR3 has 15 residues.

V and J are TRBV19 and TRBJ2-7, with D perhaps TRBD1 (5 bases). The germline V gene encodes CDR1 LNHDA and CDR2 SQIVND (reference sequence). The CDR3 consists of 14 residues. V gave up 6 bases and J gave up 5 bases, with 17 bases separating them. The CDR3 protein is CASSTGPGSDEQYF. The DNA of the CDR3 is TGTGCCAGTAGCACCGGGCCAGGGTCCGACGAGCAGTACTTC.

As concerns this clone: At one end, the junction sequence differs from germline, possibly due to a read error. CDR3 in amino acids: CASRLGTVGSTDTQYF. For the CDR3, the DNA is TGCGCCAGCAGGTTGGGGACAGTGGGAAGCACAGATACGCAGTATTTT. The genes are TRBV5-1 and TRBJ2-3; the match to TRBD1 covers 7 bases. Germline V gene data show CDR1 as SGHRS and CDR2 as YFSETQ. The length of the CDR3 is 16 residues.

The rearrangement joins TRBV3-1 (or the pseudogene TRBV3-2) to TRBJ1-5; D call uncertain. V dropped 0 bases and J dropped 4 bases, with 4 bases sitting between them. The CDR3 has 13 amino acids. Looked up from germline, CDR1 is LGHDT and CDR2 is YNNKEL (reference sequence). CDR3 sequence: CASSQDRNQPQHF. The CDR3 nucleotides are TGTGCCAGCAGCCAAGATAGAAATCAGCCCCAGCATTTT.

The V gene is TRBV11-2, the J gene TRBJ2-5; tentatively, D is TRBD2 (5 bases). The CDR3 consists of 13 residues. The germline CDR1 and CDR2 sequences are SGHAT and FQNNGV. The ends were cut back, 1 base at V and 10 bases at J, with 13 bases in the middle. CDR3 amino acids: CASSLVGIRGQYF. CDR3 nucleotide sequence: TGTGCCAGCAGCTTAGTGGGAATCCGGGGCCAGTACTTC.